The 5 T cell receptor beta chains reported below all come from one sample, sequenced in a study of beta chain features in type 1 diabetes. TCRB transcripts that were expressed got sequenced, as all of the isolated RNA had been reverse transcribed. Using immunoSEQ multiplex PCR, the repertoire was profiled, and TCRdb retains in-frame clones only, with some absent. Among about 320,000 clones listed, less than 15% were seen once. Input material: central memory CD4+ T cells from blood. The receptors shown here come from a man aged 25 to 40 in good health.

This clone was seen repeatedly, ten times or more. The chain employs TRBV27 and TRBJ1-4; 9 bases map to TRBD1. Trimming cost V 6 bases and J 6 bases; bases outside gene matches: 5. This CDR3 contains 14 residues. Germline loops: CDR1 MNHEY, CDR2 SMNVEV (reference sequence). CDR3 sequence reads: CASSSGQGHEKLFF. CDR3 sequence (DNA): TGTGCCAGCAGCTCGGGACAGGGACATGAAAAACTGTTTTTT.

With regard to this clone: Other DNA sequences within the sample encode an identical CDR3. This chain connects TRBV5-6 to TRBJ1-1; D may be TRBD1 (5 bases). Germline V CDR1 and CDR2: SGHDT, YYEEEE. V was shortened by 4 bases and J by 2 bases, with 9 bases between the two germline ends. The CDR3 extends over 13 amino acids. For the CDR3, the DNA is TGTGCCAGCAGCCTGACAGTAAACACTGAAGCTTTCTTT. This translates into CASSLTVNTEAFF.

This clone has a handful of counts. J is TRBJ2-5 and V is TRBV4-1; 14 bases are a match to TRBD2. Germline loops: CDR1 MGHRA, CDR2 YSYEKL. The trim removed 0 bases at V and 7 bases at J, leaving 7 bases unmatched. The CDR3 spans 17 residues. This CDR3 is CASSQEGTSGSLLTQYF. The DNA of the CDR3 is TGCGCCAGCAGCCAAGAGGGGACTAGCGGGAGTCTGTTGACCCAGTACTTC.

The chain joins TRBV5-6 to TRBJ2-5, with D uncertain. V lost 5 bases and J 0 bases, leaving 8 bases between the germline ends. The CDR3 consists of 13 residues. Per germline, CDR1 SGHDT and CDR2 YYEEEE. CDR3: CASRTVNQETQYF. The CDR3 nucleotides read TGTGCCAGCAGGACGGTAAACCAAGAGACCCAGTACTTC.

This clone was detected a few times. The chain uses TRBV7-2 and TRBJ2-7, with unresolved D. Trimming removed 5 bases at V and 9 bases at J, with 11 bases between. Germline CDR1 reads SGHTA; CDR2 reads FQGNSA. This CDR3 contains 11 residues. The DNA of the CDR3 is TGTGCCAGCAGCCTAGATCGGGCGCAGTACTTC. This translates into CASSLDRAQYF.